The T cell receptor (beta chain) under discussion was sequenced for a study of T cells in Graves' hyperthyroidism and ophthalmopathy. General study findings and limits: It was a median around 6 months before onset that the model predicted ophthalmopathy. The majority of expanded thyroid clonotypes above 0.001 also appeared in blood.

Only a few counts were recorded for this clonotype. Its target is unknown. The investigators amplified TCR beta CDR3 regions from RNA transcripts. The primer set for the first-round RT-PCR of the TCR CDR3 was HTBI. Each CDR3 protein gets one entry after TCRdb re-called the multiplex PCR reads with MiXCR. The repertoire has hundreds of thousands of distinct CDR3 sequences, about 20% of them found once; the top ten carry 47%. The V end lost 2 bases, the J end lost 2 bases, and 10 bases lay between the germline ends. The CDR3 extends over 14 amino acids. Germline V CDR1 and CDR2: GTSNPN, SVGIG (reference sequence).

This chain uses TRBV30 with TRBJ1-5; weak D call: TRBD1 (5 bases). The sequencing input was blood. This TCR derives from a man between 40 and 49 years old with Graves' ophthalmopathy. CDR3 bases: TGTGCCTGGAGTTCGCAGGGAGGCAATCAGCCCCAGCATTTT. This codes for CAWSSQGGNQPQHF.